This T cell receptor (beta chain) originates from a study of blood T cell repertoires in COVID-19. The CDR3 is 15 amino acids. CDR1 LNHNV and CDR2 YYDKDF come from the germline V gene (reference sequence). The junction had 5 bases not matched to a gene; V was cut back by 1 base and J by 5 bases. Per the original data handling: Cell counts per sample came from amplifying reference gene primers. Sequencing was performed with immunoSEQ multiplex PCR; in TCRdb, only in-frame clones are kept and a portion is missing. V and J calls and clone size are as listed in that table; D and trimming were resolved from the DNA. The sample carries approximately 31,000 clones, 91% recorded once.

Input material: peripheral blood. The sequence was collected from a human donor with active COVID-19. The donor label of this sample is uncertain. The rearrangement joins TRBV15 to TRBJ2-7; 10 bases line up with TRBD1. The CDR3 DNA reads as TGTGCCACCAGCAGAGGGTGGACAGGGGGAAACGAGCAGTACTTC. Its protein is CATSRGWTGGNEQYF.